This T cell receptor beta chain comes out of a study of blood T cell repertoires in COVID-19. Across the study: COVID-19 samples collected from the United States, Italy and Spain covered acute and convalescent phases.

Under the authors' procedure: Cell counts per sample came from amplifying reference gene primers. TCRdb keeps only in-frame clones here, not all; method: immunoSEQ multiplex PCR. V and J calls plus clone size are reproduced from that table; the DNA served to infer D and trimming. The sample shows 300,000 or so clones, around four fifths of them seen only once. Trimming shortened V by 7 bases and J by 4 bases, and 11 bases separated the two germline ends. The CDR3 has 13 amino acids. Germline values: CDR1 MNHEY, CDR2 SVGAGI. The sequence was collected from a woman aged 45-65 years with acute or convalescent COVID-19. Sequenced: peripheral blood. V is TRBV6-5 and J is TRBJ2-1, with D possibly matching TRBD1 (6 bases). The CDR3 bases are TGTGCCAGCACACAGGGTCCATACAATGAGCAGTTCTTC. This gives the protein CASTQGPYNEQFF.